This T cell receptor beta chain was recorded in a study of T cells in narcolepsy. Notes on the study in general: Autoreactive clonotypes reportedly recurred in blood of same and different patients, not controls.

As for this clone: Its antigen is unidentified.

Trimming cost V 1 base and J 6 bases; bases outside gene matches: 25. This CDR3 is built from 20 residues. From germline, CDR1 is SGHRS and CDR2 YFSETQ. Method: immunoSEQ multiplex PCR; TCRdb's copy keeps in-frame clones and lacks some. The sample has under 35,000 clones, around four fifths seen once. This TCR came from a human donor with narcolepsy. The sequencing sample was made of CD45RA- memory CD4+ T cells from PBMCs. The gene calls are TRBV5-1 and TRBJ2-7; 7 nucleotides match TRBD2. The CDR3 is CASSLNGLWASGTRGFEQYF. Written as DNA, the CDR3 is TGCGCCAGCAGCTTGAACGGACTGTGGGCTAGCGGAACAAGGGGCTTCGAGCAGTACTTC.